The entry below gives a single T cell receptor beta chain sequence along with its context. No antigen is known for it. These data are taken from a study of OX40 agonist ivuxolimab in advanced cancers. Notes on the study in general: Among the lowest peripheral clonal expansion occurred in 0.1-3.0 mg/kg partial responders.

CDR1 and CDR2 from the germline V gene are LGHNA and YSLEER. This CDR3 contains 16 residues. Deletions cut 0 bases from V and 8 bases from J, with 18 bases between. Clones were read by immunoSEQ multiplex PCR, and TCRdb kept only the in-frame ones, dropping some. The sample shows tens of thousands of clones, around 80% of them seen only once. The chain is built from TRBV4-3 and TRBJ2-3; either TRBD1 or TRBD2 may fit D (5 bases each). Here the sequenced sample was CD4+ or CD8+ T cells sorted from blood, taken in a trial of the OX40 agonist ivuxolimab. This clonotype was sampled from an adult with an advanced solid tumor such as melanoma, head and neck, liver or kidney cancer. The CDR3 DNA follows: TGCGCCAGCAGCCAAGATATGGGGGACCCGTCGGGTACGCAGTATTTT. Its protein is CASSQDMGDPSGTQYF.